Ten or more counts support the clone carrying this T cell receptor beta chain. The junction shows a germline mismatch at one end, possibly a read error. The germline V gene has CDR1 GTSNPN and CDR2 SVGIG (reference sequence). This CDR3 has 15 residues. The entry originates in a study of prognosis after radiotherapy for stage I lung cancer. At the level of the study: Radiotherapy: SBRT, 3 to 5 fractions, biologically effective dose at least 100 Gy.

Two-round multiplex PCR on genomic DNA was the method by which TCR beta CDR3 was amplified. First-round PCR used primers specific to each TRBV and TRBJ gene. A second round of PCR was carried out using universal primers. One entry per CDR3 protein results from TCRdb running MiXCR on the multiplex PCR reads. The sample includes around 20,000 distinct CDR3 sequences, around three fifths of them seen just once. The sequencing here drew on PBMCs, taken before or after stereotactic body radiation therapy (not recorded which). The clonotype was recovered from a donor aged 50 or older with non-small cell lung cancer. The chain is built from TRBV30 and TRBJ2-1; TRBD2 aligns across 7 bases. This CDR3 reads CAWTRDYGASNEQFF. The CDR3, as DNA: TGTGCCTGGACTAGGGACTACGGCGCAAGCAATGAGCAGTTTTTC.